This T cell receptor beta chain derives from a study of blood T cells in healthy people across ages. Study conclusions and caveats: Both higher diversity and more naive CD4+ cells marked long-lived donors when set against aged donors. Naive and antigen-experienced cells could not be conclusively compared, given unsorted PBMCs. A roughly linear age-dependent decrease characterized TCR beta diversity per million T cells. Higher naive T cell percentage went strongly together with higher TCR beta diversity.

Trimming removed 7 bases from V and 4 bases from J; junction bases left unmatched: 24. From germline, CDR1 is DFQATT and CDR2 SNEGSKA (reference sequence). There are 20 residues in the CDR3. In the case of this clonotype: Its specificity is not known.

A second about 6 to 12 cycle PCR used barcoded and J-beta primers. From the 5' RACE reads, TCRdb called clonotypes with MiXCR, one entry per CDR3 protein. The profile shows about 1.8 million distinct CDR3 sequences, roughly 52% of them singletons. The chain employs TRBV20-1 and TRBJ2-1; TRBD2 matches at 11 bases. Sequences were obtained from blood. The receptor comes from a woman aged 40-49 years in good health. CDR3 bases: TGCAGTGTTGCCGCCGTGTTCGGTAGCGGGGGGGTGAGTGGATACAATGAGCAGTTCTTC. Translated: CSVAAVFGSGGVSGYNEQFF.